The 17 T cell receptor beta chains given below trace back to one sample, sequenced in a study of neoadjuvant anti-PD-1 for oral cavity cancer. Method: immunoSEQ multiplex PCR; TCRdb's copy keeps in-frame clones and lacks some. Here the sample spans 55,000 to 75,000 clones, 70% to 90% being singletons. Time point specified: after neoadjuvant nivolumab, at surgical resection. Sequenced material: PBMCs, taken after nivolumab (anti-PD-1) treatment. These TCRs come from a person aged 35-79 years with oral cavity squamous cell carcinoma.

The chain carries TRBV6-1 and TRBJ2-1; tentative D call: TRBD1 (6 bases). Germline CDR1 is MNHNS and CDR2 is SASEGT. V was trimmed by 2 bases and J by 4 bases, leaving 18 bases between them. The CDR3 is made up of 17 amino acids. The chain's CDR3 is CASSEQPRDKAYNEQFF. CDR3 coding DNA: TGTGCCAGCAGTGAACAGCCCCGGGACAAGGCATACAATGAGCAGTTCTTC.

The chain couples TRBV10-3 to TRBJ2-7, with no clear D. The germline gives CDR1 ENHRY, CDR2 SYGVKD. This CDR3 has 14 amino acids. The V gene lost 2 bases and the J gene lost 3 bases, with 11 bases spanning the gap. The CDR3, as DNA: TGTGCCATCAGTGAGGAGTCCGGAGACTACGAGCAGTACTTC. Amino acids: CAISEESGDYEQYF.

The rearrangement joins TRBV29-1 to TRBJ2-2; D tentatively reads TRBD1 or TRBD2 (5 bases each). This CDR3 contains 13 residues. V was cut by 4 bases and J by 7 bases, with 13 bases left in between. CDR1 is SQVTM, CDR2 ANQGSEA, per germline. CDR3 sequence (DNA): TGCAGCGTTGCTGACAGTGGAGGCGGGGAGCTGTTTTTT. Its translation: CSVADSGGGELFF.

The rearrangement links TRBV5-1 to TRBJ2-3; D unresolved. V was pared by 3 bases and J by 6 bases, with 14 bases between. This CDR3 contains 14 residues. In germline, CDR1 is SGHRS, CDR2 YFSETQ. The chain's CDR3 is CASSSPADGDTQYF. CDR3 in DNA: TGCGCCAGCAGCTCGCCCGCGGACGGTGATACGCAGTATTTT.

This chain joins TRBV6-5 and TRBJ2-7, with D possibly matching TRBD2 (6 bases). Germline loops: CDR1 MNHEY, CDR2 SVGAGI. V was trimmed by 10 bases and J by 1 base, leaving 11 bases between them. The CDR3 extends over 12 amino acids. In nucleotides, the CDR3 is TGTGCCACCTGGGGGGATTCCTACGAGCAGTACTTC. Translated, it gives CATWGDSYEQYF.

This clone was picked up one time. The CDR3 loop is CAISGTSGVNTGELFF. The CDR3 DNA reads as TGTGCCATCAGTGGGACTAGCGGGGTGAACACCGGGGAGCTGTTTTTT. This chain joins TRBV10-3 and TRBJ2-2, with 12 bases fitting TRBD2. Germline CDR1 ENHRY, CDR2 SYGVKD. Losses at the gene ends were 4 bases for V and 1 base for J; bases not matched to a gene: 1. This CDR3 contains 16 residues.

This chain connects TRBV20-1 to TRBJ2-7, with unresolved D. Germline CDR1 DFQATT, CDR2 SNEGSKA (reference sequence). The V gene lost 5 bases and the J gene lost 3 bases, with 5 bases spanning the gap. The CDR3 totals 10 residues. CDR3 loop: CSAPDYEQYF. CDR3 DNA: TGCAGTGCTCCAGACTACGAGCAGTACTTC.

The genes are TRBV27 and TRBJ2-5; the match to TRBD2 covers 13 bases. Trimming cost V 5 bases and J 5 bases; bases outside gene matches: 11. Germline V lookup: CDR1 MNHEY, CDR2 SMNVEV (reference sequence). The CDR3 is 17 residues long. The CDR3 region has the DNA TGTGCCAGCAGTCCCCCAGAGGGACTAGCGGGGAGTGAGACCCAGTACTTC. Translating it yields CASSPPEGLAGSETQYF.

This clone has more than one count but fewer than ten. CDR3 protein: CASSQAGSGNTIYF. The CDR3 nucleotides read TGCGCCAGCAGCCAAGCTGGCTCTGGAAACACCATATATTTT. The rearrangement joins TRBV4-1 to TRBJ1-3; no clear D. Germline V gene lookup returns CDR1 MGHRA and CDR2 YSYEKL. Trimming took off 1 base at V and 0 bases at J, with 4 bases between the two ends. The CDR3 sequence is 14 residues long.

The chain couples TRBV28 to TRBJ1-1; TRBD1 aligns across 8 bases. CDR1 MDHEN and CDR2 SYDVKM come from the germline V gene. Losses at the gene ends were 5 bases for V and 4 bases for J; bases not matched to a gene: 3. The CDR3 sequence is 13 residues long. CDR3 protein: CASSIGQGTEAFF. The CDR3 region has the DNA TGTGCCAGCAGTATCGGACAGGGCACTGAAGCTTTCTTT.

The chain combines TRBV28 with TRBJ2-7, with 7 bases lining up with TRBD2. The CDR3 covers 17 residues. Germline lookup yields CDR1 MDHEN and CDR2 SYDVKM. The V and J ends lost 3 bases and 0 bases, in that order; junction bases with no gene match: 11. The CDR3 DNA is TGTGCCAGCAGTTTTAGGACTAGGGCTTTACGCTCCTACGAGCAGTACTTC. This translates into CASSFRTRALRSYEQYF.

This chain joins TRBV12-5 and TRBJ2-7, with a possible D match to TRBD1 (5 bases). The germline V gene encodes CDR1 LGHNT and CDR2 FRNRAP. Trimming stripped 1 base from V and 7 bases from J, with 11 bases between. This CDR3 region has 13 residues. The CDR3 coding sequence is TGTGCTAGTGGTTTGGAGCTGGGGCTTGAGCAGTACTTC. Protein sequence: CASGLELGLEQYF.

This chain joins TRBV11-3 and TRBJ2-6; TRBD1 aligns across 9 bases. Germline V gene sequence: CDR1 SGHNT, CDR2 YENEEA. The CDR3 totals 17 residues. V lost 6 bases, J lost 0 bases, and 6 bases stayed unmatched. The CDR3 sequence: CASSPGTGSSGANVLTF. The DNA for the CDR3 is TGTGCCAGCAGTCCCGGGACAGGGAGCTCTGGGGCCAACGTCCTGACTTTC.

The chain combines TRBV9 with TRBJ1-1; 7 positions match TRBD1. The V gene end was trimmed by 10 bases and the J gene end by 1 base; junction bases not matched to a gene: 10. Germline V CDR1 and CDR2: SGDLS, YYNGEE. The CDR3 consists of 14 residues. In nucleotides, the CDR3 is TGTGCCTCAGGAACAGGGGCGAAGAACACTGAAGCTTTCTTT. It is translated as CASGTGAKNTEAFF.

In nucleotides, the CDR3 is TGTGCCAGCAGCTTAAATCTCCGGACAGGGGCCGATTCACCCCTCCACTTT. Translating gives CASSLNLRTGADSPLHF. The J gene is TRBJ1-6, the V gene TRBV7-2; 9 bases are shared with TRBD1. Germline V CDR1 and CDR2: SGHTA, FQGNSA. V was clipped by 2 bases and J by 8 bases; unmatched bases: 10. This CDR3 region has 17 residues.

The rearrangement uses TRBV4-2 and TRBJ1-5; D is unresolved. Trimming took off 0 bases at V and 1 base at J, with 4 bases between the two ends. This CDR3 comprises 14 residues. The germline CDR1 and CDR2 sequences are LGHNA and YNFKEQ. The CDR3 protein is CASSQEGSNQPQHF. The CDR3, as DNA: TGTGCCAGCAGCCAAGAGGGCAGCAATCAGCCCCAGCATTTT.

This clone was recorded once. The chain is built from TRBV5-1 and TRBJ2-7; the match to TRBD2 covers 7 bases. CDR3 size: 14 residues. Germline assignment: CDR1 SGHRS and CDR2 YFSETQ. With 4 bases clipped from V and 6 bases from J, the junction kept 10 bases outside the gene matches. CDR3 region: CASSGSGKPFEQYF. The CDR3 DNA reads TGCGCCAGCAGCGGAAGCGGGAAACCCTTCGAGCAGTACTTC.